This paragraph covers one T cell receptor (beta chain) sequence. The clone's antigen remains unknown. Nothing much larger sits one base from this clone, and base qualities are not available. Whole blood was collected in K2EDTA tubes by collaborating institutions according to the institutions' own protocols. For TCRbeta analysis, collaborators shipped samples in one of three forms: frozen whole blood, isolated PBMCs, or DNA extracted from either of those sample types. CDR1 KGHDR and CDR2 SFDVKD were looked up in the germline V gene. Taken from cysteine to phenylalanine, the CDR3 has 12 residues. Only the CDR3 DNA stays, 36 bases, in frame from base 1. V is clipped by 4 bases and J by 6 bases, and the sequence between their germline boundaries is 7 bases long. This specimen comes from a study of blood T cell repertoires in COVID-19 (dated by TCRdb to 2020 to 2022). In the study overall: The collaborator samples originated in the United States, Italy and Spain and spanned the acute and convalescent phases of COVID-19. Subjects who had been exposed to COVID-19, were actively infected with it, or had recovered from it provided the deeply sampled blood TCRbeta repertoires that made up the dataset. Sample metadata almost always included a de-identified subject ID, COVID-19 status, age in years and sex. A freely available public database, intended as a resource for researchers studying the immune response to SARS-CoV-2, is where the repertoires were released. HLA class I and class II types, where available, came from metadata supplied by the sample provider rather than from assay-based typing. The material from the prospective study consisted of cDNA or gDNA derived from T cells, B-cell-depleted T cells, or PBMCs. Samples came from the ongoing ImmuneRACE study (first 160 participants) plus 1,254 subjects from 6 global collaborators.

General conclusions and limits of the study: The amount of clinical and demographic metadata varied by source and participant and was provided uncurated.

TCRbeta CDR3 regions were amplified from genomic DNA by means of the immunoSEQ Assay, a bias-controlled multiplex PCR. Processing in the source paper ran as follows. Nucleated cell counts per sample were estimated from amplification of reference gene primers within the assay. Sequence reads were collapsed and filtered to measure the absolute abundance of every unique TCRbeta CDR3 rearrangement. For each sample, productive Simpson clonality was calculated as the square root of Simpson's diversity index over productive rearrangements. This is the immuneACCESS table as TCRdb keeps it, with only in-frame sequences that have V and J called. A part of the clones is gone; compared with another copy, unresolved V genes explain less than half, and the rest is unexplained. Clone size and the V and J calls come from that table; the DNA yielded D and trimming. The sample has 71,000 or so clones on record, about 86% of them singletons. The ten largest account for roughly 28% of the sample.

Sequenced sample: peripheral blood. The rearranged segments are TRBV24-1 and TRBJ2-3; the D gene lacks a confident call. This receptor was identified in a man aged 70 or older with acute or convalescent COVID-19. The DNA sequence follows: TGTGCCACCAGTGACCCGGGTGATACGCAGTATTTT. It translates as CATSDPGDTQYF.